This passage covers 26 T cell receptor beta chains from one sample sequenced in a study of Graves' ophthalmopathy and Graves' hyperthyroidism. Amplifying from RNA transcripts, the study obtained TCR beta CDR3 regions. HTBI primers primed a first-round RT-PCR, and a second-round multiplex PCR followed. A single record per CDR3 protein comes from TCRdb applying MiXCR to the multiplex PCR reads. The table lists about 1.2 million distinct CDR3 sequences, about 36% of them singletons, with roughly 10% in the top ten. Specimen: peripheral blood or thyroid tissue (not recorded which). These TCRs come from an adult man with Graves' hyperthyroidism.

This clonotype has a count of ten or more. CDR3 residues: CATSGGLWPQHF. The CDR3 DNA sequence: TGTGCCACCAGCGGGGGGTTGTGGCCCCAGCATTTT. V gene TRBV24-1 combines with J gene TRBJ1-5; D perhaps matches TRBD1 (5 bases). The CDR3 loop spans 12 amino acids. Trimming stripped 7 bases from V and 9 bases from J, with 12 bases between. From germline, CDR1 is KGHDR and CDR2 SFDVKD.

The V call is TRBV10-1, the J call TRBJ1-4; no clear D. With 0 bases removed from V and 8 bases from J, the gap between germline ends came to 13 bases. This CDR3 spans 15 amino acids. Germline assignment: CDR1 WNHNN and CDR2 SYGVQD (reference sequence). The CDR3 reads CASSESVRSGEKLFF. CDR3 bases: TGCGCCAGCAGTGAGTCTGTGAGATCGGGCGAAAAACTGTTTTTT.

This clonotype has at least ten counts. This chain links TRBV24-1 with TRBJ1-5; D is possibly TRBD1 (6 bases). CDR1 and CDR2 from the germline V gene are KGHDR and SFDVKD. The CDR3 extends over 12 amino acids. V lost 4 bases and J lost 10, with 10 bases in between. The CDR3 here is CATSESGEPQHF. In DNA, the CDR3 is TGTGCCACCAGTGAATCAGGGGAACCCCAGCATTTT.

This clonotype was counted between two and nine times. The J gene is TRBJ2-7, the V gene TRBV11-2, with D maybe TRBD1 (6 bases). The CDR3 runs 15 residues. V lost 6 bases, J lost 0 bases, and 15 bases lay in between. The V gene's germline CDR1 is SGHAT and CDR2 FQNNGV. CDR3 sequence: CASSFLRDNSYEQYF. The DNA for the CDR3 is TGTGCCAGCAGTTTCCTCCGGGACAACTCCTACGAGCAGTACTTC.

This clonotype was found many times. The V and J genes are TRBV29-1 and TRBJ2-5; 10 bases map to TRBD1. Per germline, CDR1 SQVTM and CDR2 ANQGSEA. This CDR3 spans 18 amino acids. The V segment lost 5 bases and the J segment 2 bases; nucleotides outside the gene matches: 17. CDR3 protein: CSVLESGGQGLLQETQYF. The CDR3 DNA reads as TGCAGCGTTCTAGAATCAGGGGGACAGGGGTTACTTCAAGAGACCCAGTACTTC.

This clonotype was counted a few times. CDR3 sequence: CAIMRDGSYNEQYF. In DNA form, the CDR3 reads TGTGCCATCATGAGGGATGGCTCCTACAATGAGCAGTACTTC. The V gene is TRBV10-3, the J gene TRBJ2-7, with TRBD2 as a possible D gene (5 bases). Germline CDR1 is ENHRY and CDR2 is SYGVKD. V dropped 7 bases and J dropped 7 bases, with 20 bases sitting between them. This CDR3 spans 14 amino acids.

Ten or more counts support this clonotype. The V gene is TRBV15, the J gene TRBJ1-5; D is unresolved. The V and J ends lost 0 bases and 1 base respectively, with 7 bases between them. CDR1 LNHNV and CDR2 YYDKDF come from the germline V gene (reference sequence). The length of the CDR3 is 15 residues. The CDR3 coding sequence is TGTGCCACCAGCAGAGACCTTGGAAGCAATCAGCCCCAGCATTTT. This codes for CATSRDLGSNQPQHF.

Regarding this clonotype: The junction departs from the called germline gene at one end, perhaps through a read error. The chain uses TRBV7-2 and TRBJ1-4; 7 nucleotides match TRBD1. This CDR3 is 14 amino acids long. The germline CDR1 and CDR2 sequences are SGHTA and FQGNSA. CDR3 amino acids: CASSLSTGNVKLFF. CDR3 nucleotide sequence: TGTGCCAGCAGCTTATCGACAGGGAATGTAAAACTGTTTTTT.

The genes are TRBV20-1 and TRBJ2-3; D not resolved. The length of the CDR3 is 14 residues. Germline V gene data show CDR1 as DFQATT and CDR2 as SNEGSKA (reference sequence). V lost 3 bases, J lost 2 bases, and 12 bases lay in between. CDR3 protein: CSASSRRNTDTQYF. CDR3 bases: TGCAGTGCTAGTTCCAGGAGAAACACAGATACGCAGTATTTT.

This clonotype came up a few times. The chain recombines TRBV2 with TRBJ2-6, with D maybe TRBD1 (5 bases). The germline V gene has CDR1 SNHLY and CDR2 FYNNEI. The germline V and J ends were trimmed by 3 bases and 0 bases, with 12 bases remaining between them. The CDR3 contains 17 residues. The CDR3 DNA reads as TGTGCCAGCAGTGACGACAGATATAGCTCTGGGGCCAACGTCCTGACTTTC. The encoded protein is CASSDDRYSSGANVLTF.

In this sample, this clonotype turned up a few times. V and J are TRBV11-2 and TRBJ2-2, with TRBD2 identical over 10 bases. J gave up 6 bases and V 10 bases, and 8 bases lay outside the gene matches. The CDR3 is 14 residues long. Per germline, CDR1 SGHAT and CDR2 FQNNGV. The CDR3 nucleotides are TGTGCCAACCAAAGACTAGCGGGCGCCGGGGAGCTGTTTTTT. This sequence encodes CANQRLAGAGELFF.

The chain employs TRBV20-1 and TRBJ2-7; D not resolved. Trimming removed 3 bases from V and 6 bases from J, with 15 bases in between. This CDR3 region has 13 residues. Germline loops: CDR1 DFQATT, CDR2 SNEGSKA (reference sequence). The CDR3 loop reads CSASGQEPREQYF. CDR3 sequence (DNA): TGCAGTGCTAGCGGTCAGGAACCCCGCGAGCAGTACTTC.

The CDR3 here is CSGLGDKVDGYTF. CDR3 DNA sequence: TGCAGCGGACTTGGGGATAAAGTGGATGGCTACACCTTC. The chain couples TRBV29-1 to TRBJ1-2; D is ambiguous. Germline V lookup: CDR1 SQVTM, CDR2 ANQGSEA. This CDR3 region has 13 residues. The V and J ends lost 7 bases and 6 bases respectively, with 18 bases between them.

This chain joins TRBV10-2 and TRBJ2-5, with unresolved D. The V and J ends lost 2 bases and 5 bases respectively, with 9 bases between them. Germline V gene sequence: CDR1 WSHSY, CDR2 SAAADI. The CDR3 is made up of 13 amino acids. The CDR3 spells CASSEEVSETQYF. The CDR3 DNA reads as TGCGCCAGCAGTGAGGAGGTTTCGGAGACCCAGTACTTC.

Many counts were recorded for this clonotype. V gene TRBV15 combines with J gene TRBJ2-7, with D possibly TRBD2 on 5 matching bases. This CDR3 has 16 amino acids. The V and J ends lost 1 base and 3 bases respectively, with 16 bases between them. Per germline, CDR1 LNHNV and CDR2 YYDKDF (reference sequence). The CDR3, as DNA: TGTGCCACCAGCAGAGTCGAAGGAGCAGGAGGCTACGAGCAGTACTTC. Its protein is CATSRVEGAGGYEQYF.

This clonotype turned up a few times. The chain is built from TRBV2 and TRBJ1-6; D unresolved. This CDR3 comprises 13 residues. Trimming removed 6 bases from V and 9 bases from J, with 12 bases in between. Germline loops: CDR1 SNHLY, CDR2 FYNNEI. CDR3 nucleotide sequence: TGTGCCAGCAGACCACATGTCGGTTCACCCCTCCACTTT. Translated, it gives CASRPHVGSPLHF.

The chain joins TRBV25-1 to TRBJ1-2; 9 nucleotides match TRBD1. The CDR3 sequence is 16 residues long. The V gene's germline CDR1 is MGHDK and CDR2 SYGVNS. V trimming: 8 bases; J trimming: 4 bases; junction bases outside the gene matches: 14. CDR3 sequence (DNA): TGTGCCAGCTTAGCTCCATGGGACAGGGCATTCTATGGCTACACCTTC. Encoded protein: CASLAPWDRAFYGYTF.

The count of this clonotype is one. The chain joins TRBV7-2 to TRBJ2-7; possible D gene TRBD1, 6 bases. V lost 0 bases and J lost 7, with 13 bases in between. Germline V gives CDR1 SGHTA, CDR2 FQGNSA. There are 14 residues in the CDR3. The CDR3 sequence is CASSLALQGVEQYF. The CDR3 DNA reads TGTGCCAGCAGCTTAGCGTTACAGGGAGTGGAGCAGTACTTC.

The chain carries TRBV19 and TRBJ2-7; D unclear. The ends were cut back, 9 bases at V and 10 bases at J, with 19 bases in the middle. This CDR3 is built from 12 residues. Germline lookup yields CDR1 LNHDA and CDR2 SQIVND (reference sequence). The CDR3 spells CASSPESNGQYF. CDR3 nucleotides: TGTGCCAGCAGCCCCGAGTCGAACGGCCAGTACTTC.

The rearrangement links TRBV11-3 to TRBJ2-7; 10 bases are shared with TRBD1. Unmatched junction bases numbered 6, after V lost 5 bases and J lost 5 bases. Germline V gives CDR1 SGHNT, CDR2 YENEEA. The CDR3 is made up of 14 amino acids. The CDR3 DNA sequence: TGTGCCAGCAGCACGGGACAGGGGATGGACGAGCAGTACTTC. Its protein is CASSTGQGMDEQYF.

In this sample, this clonotype turned up many times. The rearrangement uses TRBV7-7 and TRBJ2-5, with 8 positions matching TRBD2. Germline lookup yields CDR1 SSHAT and CDR2 FNYEAQ (reference sequence). CDR3 size: 20 residues. V lost 1 base, J lost 4 bases, and 20 bases stayed unmatched. CDR3 protein: CASSLDLLGGGQAQGETQYF. The DNA of the CDR3 is TGTGCCAGCAGCTTAGACCTACTGGGCGGGGGGCAAGCCCAGGGAGAGACCCAGTACTTC.

Details on this clonotype: One end of the junction fails to match germline, which may point to a read error. The V call is TRBV5-1, the J call TRBJ1-2, with 7 bases lining up with TRBD1. CDR3 length equals 9 residues. The germline gives CDR1 SGHRS, CDR2 YFSETQ. CDR3 in DNA: TGTGCCTCTTCGAGGGGACAGATCTTC. Translating it yields CASSRGQIF.

The chain is built from TRBV20-1 and TRBJ1-1; TRBD1 matches 7 bases. The CDR3 contains 13 residues. In germline, CDR1 is DFQATT, CDR2 SNEGSKA (reference sequence). The CDR3 DNA is TGCAGAGCCTTAACAGGGGCGAACACTGAAGCTTTCTTT. This encodes CRALTGANTEAFF.

A note on this clonotype: Mismatch with germline at one junction end may stem from a read error. The chain carries TRBV6-9 and TRBJ2-5; weak D call: TRBD1 (6 bases). The CDR3 is 13 amino acids. Germline CDR1 reads MNHGY; CDR2 reads SVAAGI. This CDR3 is CASKPTGQEAQYF. The CDR3 bases are TGTGCCAGCAAGCCGACAGGCCAAGAGGCCCAGTACTTC.

This clonotype was detected many times. The gene calls are TRBV6-2 or TRBV6-3 and TRBJ1-5, with D hard to call. CDR3 length: 13 residues. Germline CDR1 reads MNHEY; CDR2 reads SVGEGT. V lost 6 bases and J 2 bases, leaving 8 bases between the germline ends. CDR3 nucleotide sequence: TGTGCCAGCAGCTACGTCGGCAATCAGCCCCAGCATTTT. Protein: CASSYVGNQPQHF.

V gene TRBV11-3 combines with J gene TRBJ2-2; D possibly corresponds to TRBD2 (5 bases). The CDR3 is made up of 16 amino acids. The V end was cut by 1 base, the J end by 6 bases, with 15 bases between. The germline V gene encodes CDR1 SGHNT and CDR2 YENEEA. The CDR3 sequence is CASSLVRGLGSGELFF. The CDR3 nucleotides read TGTGCCAGCAGCTTAGTTCGGGGTTTGGGGTCCGGGGAGCTGTTTTTT.